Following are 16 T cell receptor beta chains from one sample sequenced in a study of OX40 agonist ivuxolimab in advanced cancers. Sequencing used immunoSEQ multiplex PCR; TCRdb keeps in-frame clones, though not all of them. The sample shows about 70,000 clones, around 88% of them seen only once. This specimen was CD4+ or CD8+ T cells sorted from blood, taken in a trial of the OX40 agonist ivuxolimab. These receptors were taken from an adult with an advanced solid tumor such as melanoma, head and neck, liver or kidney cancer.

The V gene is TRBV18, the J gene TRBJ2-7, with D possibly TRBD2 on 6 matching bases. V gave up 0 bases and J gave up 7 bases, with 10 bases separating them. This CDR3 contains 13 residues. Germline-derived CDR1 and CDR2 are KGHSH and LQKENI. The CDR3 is CASSPPGSGEQYF. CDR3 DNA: TGTGCCAGCTCACCACCGGGGAGCGGGGAGCAGTACTTC.

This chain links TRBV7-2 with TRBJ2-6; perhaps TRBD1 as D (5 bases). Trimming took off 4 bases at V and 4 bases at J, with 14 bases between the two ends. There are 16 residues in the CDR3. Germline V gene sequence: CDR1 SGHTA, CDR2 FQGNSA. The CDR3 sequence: CASSYMGPGGANVLTF. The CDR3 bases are TGTGCCAGCAGCTACATGGGGCCCGGGGGGGCCAACGTCCTGACTTTC.

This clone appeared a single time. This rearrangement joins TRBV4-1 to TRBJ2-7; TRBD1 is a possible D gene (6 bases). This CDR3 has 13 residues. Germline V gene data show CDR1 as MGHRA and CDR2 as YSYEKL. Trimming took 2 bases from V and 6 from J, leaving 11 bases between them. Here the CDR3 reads CASSQTGNPEQYF. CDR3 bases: TGCGCCAGCAGCCAAACAGGGAATCCCGAGCAGTACTTC.

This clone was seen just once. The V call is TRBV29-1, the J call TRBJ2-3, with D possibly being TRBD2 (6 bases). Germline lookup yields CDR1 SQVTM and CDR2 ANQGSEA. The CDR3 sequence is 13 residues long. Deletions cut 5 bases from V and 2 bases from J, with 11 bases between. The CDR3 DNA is TGCAGCGTTCGGAGGGATCACACAGATACGCAGTATTTT. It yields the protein CSVRRDHTDTQYF.

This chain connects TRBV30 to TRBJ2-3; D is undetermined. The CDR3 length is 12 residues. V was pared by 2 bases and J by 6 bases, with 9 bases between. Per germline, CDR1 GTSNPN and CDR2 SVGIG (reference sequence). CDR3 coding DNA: TGTGCCTGGAGTTCACTCTCGGATACGCAGTATTTT. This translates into CAWSSLSDTQYF. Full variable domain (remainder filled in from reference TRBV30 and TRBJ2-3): SQTIHQWPATLVQPVGSPLSLECTVEGTSNPNLYWYRQAAGRGLQLLFYSVGIGQISSEVPQNLSASRPQDRQFILSSKKLLLSDSGFYLCAWSSLSDTQYFGPGTRLTVL.

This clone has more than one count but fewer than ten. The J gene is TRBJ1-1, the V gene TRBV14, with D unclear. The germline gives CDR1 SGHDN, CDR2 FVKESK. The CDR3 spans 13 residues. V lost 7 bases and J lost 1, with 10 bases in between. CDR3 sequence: CASIGLANTEAFF. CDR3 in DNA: TGTGCCAGCATCGGACTTGCGAACACTGAAGCTTTCTTT.

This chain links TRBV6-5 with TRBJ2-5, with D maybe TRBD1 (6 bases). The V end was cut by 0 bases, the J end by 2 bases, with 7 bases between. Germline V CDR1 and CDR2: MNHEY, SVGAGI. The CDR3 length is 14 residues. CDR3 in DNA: TGTGCCAGCAGTTACTCAAGGGGGCAAGAGACCCAGTACTTC. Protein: CASSYSRGQETQYF.

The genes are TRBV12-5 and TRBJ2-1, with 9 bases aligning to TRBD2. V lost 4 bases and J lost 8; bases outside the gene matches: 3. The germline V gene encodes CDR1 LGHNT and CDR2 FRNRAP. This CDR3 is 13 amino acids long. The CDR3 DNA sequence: TGTGCTAGTGGTTCCAGCGGGGGGCATGAGCAGTTCTTC. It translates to CASGSSGGHEQFF.

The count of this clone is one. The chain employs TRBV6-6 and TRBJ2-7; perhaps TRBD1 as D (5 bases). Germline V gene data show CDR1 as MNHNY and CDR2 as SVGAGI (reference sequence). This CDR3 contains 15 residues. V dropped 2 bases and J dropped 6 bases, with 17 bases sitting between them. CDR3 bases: TGTGCCAGCAGTTACAGGGGCAGGGCTGGACCCGAGCAGTACTTC. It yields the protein CASSYRGRAGPEQYF.

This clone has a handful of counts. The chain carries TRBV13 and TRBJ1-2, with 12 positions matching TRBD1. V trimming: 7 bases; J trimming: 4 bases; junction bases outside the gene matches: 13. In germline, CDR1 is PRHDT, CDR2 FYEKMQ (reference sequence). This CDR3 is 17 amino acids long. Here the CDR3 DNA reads TGTGCCAGCACCCGGGACAGGGGGCGGGATCCCGTCTATGGCTACACCTTC. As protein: CASTRDRGRDPVYGYTF.

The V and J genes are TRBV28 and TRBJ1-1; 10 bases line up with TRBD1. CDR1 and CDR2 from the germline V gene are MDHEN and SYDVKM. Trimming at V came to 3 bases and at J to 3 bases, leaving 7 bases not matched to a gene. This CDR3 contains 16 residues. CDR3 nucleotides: TGTGCCAGCAGTTTCCTGGGAGGGACAGGGGACACTGAAGCTTTCTTT. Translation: CASSFLGGTGDTEAFF.

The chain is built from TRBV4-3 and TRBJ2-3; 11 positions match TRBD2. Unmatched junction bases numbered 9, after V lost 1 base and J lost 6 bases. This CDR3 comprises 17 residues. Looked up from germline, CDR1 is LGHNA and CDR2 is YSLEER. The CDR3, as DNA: TGCGCCAGCAGCCAAGGGTGGATAGCGGGGGGGAGGGATACGCAGTATTTT. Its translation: CASSQGWIAGGRDTQYF.

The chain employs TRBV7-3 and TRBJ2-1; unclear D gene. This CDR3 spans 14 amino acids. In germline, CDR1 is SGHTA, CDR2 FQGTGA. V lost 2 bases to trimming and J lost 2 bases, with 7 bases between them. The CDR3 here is CASSLPGTYNEQFF. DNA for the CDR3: TGTGCCAGCAGCTTACCAGGAACCTACAATGAGCAGTTCTTC.

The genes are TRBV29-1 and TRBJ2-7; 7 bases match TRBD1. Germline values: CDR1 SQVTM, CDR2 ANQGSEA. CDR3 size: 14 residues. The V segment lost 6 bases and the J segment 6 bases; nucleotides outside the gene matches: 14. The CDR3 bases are TGCAGCGTGCGCCGGGACAGCGCTTCATCCGAGCAGTACTTC. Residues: CSVRRDSASSEQYF.

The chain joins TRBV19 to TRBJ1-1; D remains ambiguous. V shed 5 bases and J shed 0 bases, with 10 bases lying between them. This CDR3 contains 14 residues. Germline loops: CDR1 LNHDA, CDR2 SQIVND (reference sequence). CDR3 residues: CASSLQRMNTEAFF. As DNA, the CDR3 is TGTGCCAGTAGTCTTCAGCGAATGAACACTGAAGCTTTCTTT.

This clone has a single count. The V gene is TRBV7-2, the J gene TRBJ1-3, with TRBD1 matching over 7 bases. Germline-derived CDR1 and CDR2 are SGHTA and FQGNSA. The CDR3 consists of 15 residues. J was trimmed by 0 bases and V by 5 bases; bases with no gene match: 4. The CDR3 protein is CASSLRDSSGNTIYF. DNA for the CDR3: TGTGCCAGCAGCCTCCGGGACAGCTCTGGAAACACCATATATTTT.